Sequencing of this TCR beta chain was carried out in a study of blood T cell repertoires in COVID-19. Study-wide background: T cells, B-cell-depleted T cells, or PBMCs supplied cDNA or gDNA.

As originally analysed: Reference gene primer amplification yielded estimated nucleated cell counts. Libraries were prepared by immunoSEQ multiplex PCR; TCRdb keeps only in-frame clonotypes and omits some of them. Clone size and the V and J calls come from that table; the DNA yielded D and trimming. The sample includes 200,000 to 250,000 clones, approximately 81% of them seen just once. This clone showed up just a few times. Germline assignment: CDR1 LGHDT and CDR2 YNNKEL (reference sequence). The CDR3 is made up of 14 amino acids. V was cut by 6 bases and J by 2 bases, with 13 bases left in between. The sample was peripheral blood. The chain joins TRBV3-1 (or the pseudogene TRBV3-2) to TRBJ1-2, with D hard to call. This receptor was obtained from a man aged 35-49 years with acute or convalescent COVID-19. CDR3 sequence (DNA): TGTGCCAGCAGGCCTACGGGTTCAAACTATGGCTACACCTTC. Its protein is CASRPTGSNYGYTF.